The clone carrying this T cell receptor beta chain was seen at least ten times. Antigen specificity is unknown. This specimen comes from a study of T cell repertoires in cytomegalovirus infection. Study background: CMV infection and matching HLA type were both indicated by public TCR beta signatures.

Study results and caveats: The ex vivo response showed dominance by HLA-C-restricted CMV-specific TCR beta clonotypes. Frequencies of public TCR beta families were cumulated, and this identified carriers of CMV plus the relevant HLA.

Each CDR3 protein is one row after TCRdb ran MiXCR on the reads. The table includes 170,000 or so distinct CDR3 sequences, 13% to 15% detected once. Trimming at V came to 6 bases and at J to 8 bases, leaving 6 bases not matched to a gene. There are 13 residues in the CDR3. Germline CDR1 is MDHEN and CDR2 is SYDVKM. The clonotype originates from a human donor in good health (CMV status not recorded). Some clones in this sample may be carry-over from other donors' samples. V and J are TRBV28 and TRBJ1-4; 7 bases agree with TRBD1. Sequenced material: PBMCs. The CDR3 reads CASRAGTEEKLFF. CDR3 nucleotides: TGTGCCAGCAGGGCCGGGACAGAAGAAAAACTGTTTTTT.